One and the same sample provided the 19 T cell receptor beta chains below, sequenced in a study of CD8 T cells in ankylosing spondylitis. These receptors have no known antigen. Study-wide results and limits: Several highly homologous variants made up a TCR beta motif, and this motif appeared characteristic of ankylosing spondylitis blood.

TCRdb reanalysed the 5' RACE reads using MiXCR and keeps one entry per CDR3 protein. The sample contains 650,000 to 800,000 distinct CDR3 sequences, under 20% of which appear only once. Source material: blood, either unsorted or a sorted T cell fraction (not recorded which). Every receptor here comes from a male donor with ankylosing spondylitis.

V gene TRBV7-9 combines with J gene TRBJ2-3; D uncertain. This CDR3 comprises 14 residues. Germline V CDR1 and CDR2: SEHNR, FQNEAQ (reference sequence). Trimming left V 5 bases short and J 2 bases short, with 11 bases between. Here the CDR3 reads CASSVYGLTDTQYF. The CDR3 nucleotides read TGTGCCAGCAGCGTTTACGGGCTCACAGATACGCAGTATTTT.

A few counts support this clonotype. CDR3 amino acids: CASSRTTSGGGNEQFF. The CDR3 DNA is TGTGCCAGCAGCCGTACGACTAGCGGAGGTGGGAATGAGCAGTTCTTC. The chain is built from TRBV5-5 and TRBJ2-1; 9 bases line up with TRBD2. Unmatched junction bases numbered 12, after V lost 4 bases and J lost 7 bases. The CDR3 runs to 16 residues. Per the germline V gene, CDR1 is SGHKS and CDR2 is YYEKEE (reference sequence).

This clonotype was recorded at least ten times. The gene calls are TRBV25-1 and TRBJ2-2; a weak D match, TRBD2 (6 bases). From germline, CDR1 is MGHDK and CDR2 SYGVNS. The V end was cut by 2 bases, the J end by 1 base, with 17 bases between. The length of the CDR3 is 18 residues. CDR3 sequence: CASSETPGGQLNTGELFF. The CDR3 bases are TGTGCCAGCAGTGAAACCCCCGGAGGGCAGTTGAACACCGGGGAGCTGTTTTTT.

This clonotype has just a few counts. The rearrangement joins TRBV12-3 or TRBV12-4 to TRBJ2-7, with 10 bases lining up with TRBD2. The ends lost 7 bases at V and 6 bases at J; junction bases unmatched: 9. CDR3 length equals 14 residues. The CDR3, as DNA: TGTGCCAGCAAGACTAGCGGGCCCCATTCCGAGCAGTACTTC. Its translation is CASKTSGPHSEQYF.

The V call is TRBV30, the J call TRBJ2-2, with D perhaps matching TRBD2 (6 bases). The V end lost 3 bases, the J end lost 7 bases, and 12 bases lay between the germline ends. Germline-derived CDR1 and CDR2 are GTSNPN and SVGIG (reference sequence). The CDR3 has 13 amino acids. CDR3 nucleotide sequence: TGTGCCTGGAGCCGGAGACTAGGCGGGGAGCTGTTTTTT. This sequence encodes CAWSRRLGGELFF.

As to this clonotype: The limits of the CDR3 on the DNA are not certain, so only TCRdb's listed CDR3 is given. The genes are TRBV5-5 and TRBJ2-2. Germline CDR1 and CDR2: SGHKS and YYEKEE (reference sequence). Including both end residues, the CDR3 is 13 amino acids long. CDR3 loop: CPARVRTPGSCFF.

The rearrangement uses TRBV27 and TRBJ2-3, with 8 bases identical to TRBD1. Losses at the gene ends were 6 bases for V and 4 bases for J; bases not matched to a gene: 6. From germline, CDR1 is MNHEY and CDR2 SMNVEV (reference sequence). The CDR3 is 14 residues long. CDR3 loop: CASRGQGSADTQYF. CDR3 coding DNA: TGTGCCAGCAGAGGACAGGGTAGCGCAGATACGCAGTATTTT.

This chain connects TRBV12-3 or TRBV12-4 to TRBJ2-2, with D possibly called TRBD1 or TRBD2 (5 bases each). V was cut by 10 bases and J by 0 bases, with 12 bases left in between. This CDR3 has 14 amino acids. CDR3 DNA: TGTGCCACCCTCGGGGCAGCGAACACCGGGGAGCTGTTTTTT. Translating it yields CATLGAANTGELFF.

This clonotype has at least ten counts. The gene calls are TRBV9 and TRBJ1-2; D is undetermined. The CDR3 sequence is 13 residues long. V lost 3 bases and J 8 bases, leaving 14 bases between the germline ends. The germline V gene has CDR1 SGDLS and CDR2 YYNGEE. The CDR3 is CASSEGLNGGYTF. Here the CDR3 DNA reads TGTGCCAGCAGCGAAGGGCTGAACGGCGGCTACACCTTC.

The chain is built from TRBV12-3 or TRBV12-4 and TRBJ2-4, with D tentatively TRBD2 (5 bases). This CDR3 is built from 15 residues. V was shortened by 3 bases and J by 7 bases, with 16 bases between the two germline ends. The chain's CDR3 is CASSFWSLSGNIQYF. The CDR3 nucleotides read TGTGCCAGCAGTTTCTGGTCCCTCTCGGGGAACATTCAGTACTTC.

This chain joins TRBV9 and TRBJ2-1; 13 bases line up with TRBD2. The CDR3 totals 15 residues. Trimming removed 4 bases from V and 5 bases from J; junction bases left unmatched: 3. Germline values: CDR1 SGDLS, CDR2 YYNGEE. CDR3 coding DNA: TGTGCCAGCAGCCCGACTAGCGGGAGGAACAATGAGCAGTTCTTC. Translated: CASSPTSGRNNEQFF. Variable domain in full (rest from reference TRBV9 and TRBJ2-1): DSGVTQTPKHLITATGQRVTLRCSPRSGDLSVYWYQQSLDQGLQFLIQYYNGEERAKGNILERFSAQQFPDLHSELNLSSLELGDSALYFCASSPTSGRNNEQFFGPGTRLTVL.

This clonotype was counted a few times. This chain links TRBV19 with TRBJ1-1; possibly TRBD1 for D (6 bases). The CDR3 spans 11 residues. Germline lookup yields CDR1 LNHDA and CDR2 SQIVND (reference sequence). Trimming removed 10 bases from V and 7 bases from J, with 13 bases in between. DNA for the CDR3: TGTGCCACCGTGGGAGGGGGTGAAGCTTTCTTT. This translates into CATVGGGEAFF.

This clonotype was seen repeatedly, ten times or more. This chain joins TRBV3-1 and TRBJ1-2; 7 nucleotides agree with TRBD1. Looked up from germline, CDR1 is LGHDT and CDR2 is YNNKEL (reference sequence). The CDR3 totals 14 residues. Trimming cost V 4 bases and J 3 bases; bases outside gene matches: 5. The CDR3 protein is CASSPDGTDYGYTF. The CDR3 nucleotides are TGTGCCAGCAGCCCAGACGGGACAGACTATGGCTACACCTTC.

The genes are TRBV20-1 and TRBJ1-4; no definite D call. Germline lookup yields CDR1 DFQATT and CDR2 SNEGSKA (reference sequence). The CDR3 has 14 residues. Trimming removed 0 bases at V and 7 bases at J, with 12 bases between. Here the CDR3 reads CSARDEGGVEKLFF. CDR3 bases: TGCAGTGCTAGAGATGAGGGTGGGGTTGAAAAACTGTTTTTT.

The V gene is TRBV12-3 or TRBV12-4, the J gene TRBJ1-3; D unresolved. The CDR3 totals 14 residues. Deletions cut 3 bases from V and 3 bases from J, with 9 bases between. CDR3 DNA: TGTGCCAGCAGTTTGTTGGATTTTGGAAACACCATATATTTT. This sequence encodes CASSLLDFGNTIYF.

This sequence joins TRBV15 and TRBJ2-5; 12 bases are shared with TRBD2. Germline loops: CDR1 LNHNV, CDR2 YYDKDF (reference sequence). With V trimmed by 4 bases and J by 5 bases, 8 bases remained unmatched. This CDR3 contains 16 residues. DNA for the CDR3: TGTGCCACCAGCACTCGACTAGCGGGGGCCGGGGAGACCCAGTACTTC. This codes for CATSTRLAGAGETQYF.

The sample holds a few counts of this clonotype. The rearrangement links TRBV10-3 to TRBJ2-6; 10 bases agree with TRBD1. The J segment lost 0 bases and the V segment lost 6 bases, leaving 5 bases of the junction unmatched. CDR3 length: 17 amino acids. Germline assignment: CDR1 ENHRY and CDR2 SYGVKD. The chain's CDR3 is CAIRPGQGSSGANVLTF. CDR3 coding DNA: TGTGCCATCAGGCCGGGACAGGGGTCCTCTGGGGCCAACGTCCTGACTTTC.

This clonotype was seen a handful of times. The gene calls are TRBV24-1 and TRBJ2-1; 11 positions agree with TRBD1. The CDR3 length is 16 residues. Germline V gene sequence: CDR1 KGHDR, CDR2 SFDVKD. Trimming took 3 bases from V and 5 from J; bases not matched to a gene: 5. The CDR3 loop reads CATSDIGQGANNEQFF. CDR3 nucleotide sequence: TGTGCCACCAGTGATATCGGACAGGGGGCGAACAATGAGCAGTTCTTC.

The chain combines TRBV12-3 or TRBV12-4 with TRBJ2-7; 9 nucleotides line up with TRBD2. J lost 4 bases, V lost 6 bases, and 10 bases had no gene match. The CDR3 totals 15 residues. CDR3: CASRFGAGGGYEQYF. The CDR3 DNA is TGTGCCAGCAGATTCGGGGCGGGAGGGGGTTACGAGCAGTACTTC.